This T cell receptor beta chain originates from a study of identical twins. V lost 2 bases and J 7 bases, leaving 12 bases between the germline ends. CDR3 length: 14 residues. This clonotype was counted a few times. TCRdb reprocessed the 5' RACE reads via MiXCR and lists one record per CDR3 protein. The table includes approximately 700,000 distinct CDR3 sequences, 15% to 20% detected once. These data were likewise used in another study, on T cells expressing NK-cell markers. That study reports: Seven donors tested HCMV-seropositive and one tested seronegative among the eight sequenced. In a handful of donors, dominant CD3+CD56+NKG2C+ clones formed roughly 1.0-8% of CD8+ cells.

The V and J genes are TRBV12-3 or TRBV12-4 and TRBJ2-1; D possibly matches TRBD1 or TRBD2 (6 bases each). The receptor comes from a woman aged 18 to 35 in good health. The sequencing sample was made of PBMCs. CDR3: CASSLYRGVNEQFF. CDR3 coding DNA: TGTGCCAGCAGTTTATATAGGGGGGTGAATGAGCAGTTCTTC.